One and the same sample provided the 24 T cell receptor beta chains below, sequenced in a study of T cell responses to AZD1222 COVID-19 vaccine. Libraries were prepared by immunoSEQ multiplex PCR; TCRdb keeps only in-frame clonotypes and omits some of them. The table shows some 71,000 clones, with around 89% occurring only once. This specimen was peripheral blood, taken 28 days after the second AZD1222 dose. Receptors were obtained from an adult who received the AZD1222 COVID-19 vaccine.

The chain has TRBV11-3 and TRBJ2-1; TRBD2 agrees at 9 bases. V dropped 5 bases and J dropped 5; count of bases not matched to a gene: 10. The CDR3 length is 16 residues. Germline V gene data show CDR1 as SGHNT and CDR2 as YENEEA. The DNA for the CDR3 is TGTGCCAGCAGCGTCTCTAGCGGGAAGGACGACAATGAGCAGTTCTTC. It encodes CASSVSSGKDDNEQFF.

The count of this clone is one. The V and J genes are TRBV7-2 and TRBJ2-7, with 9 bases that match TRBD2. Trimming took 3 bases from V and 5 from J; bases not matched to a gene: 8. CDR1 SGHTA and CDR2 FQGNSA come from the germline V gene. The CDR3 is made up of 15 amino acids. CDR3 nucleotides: TGTGCCAGCAGCTTGGCTAGCGGGAATTCGAACGAGCAGTACTTC. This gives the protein CASSLASGNSNEQYF.

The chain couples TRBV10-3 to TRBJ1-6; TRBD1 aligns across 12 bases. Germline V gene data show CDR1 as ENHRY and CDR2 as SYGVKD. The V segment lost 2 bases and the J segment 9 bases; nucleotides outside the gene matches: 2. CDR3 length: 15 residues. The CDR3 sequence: CAISEQGQGASPLHF. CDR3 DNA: TGTGCCATCAGTGAGCAGGGACAGGGGGCTTCACCCCTCCACTTT.

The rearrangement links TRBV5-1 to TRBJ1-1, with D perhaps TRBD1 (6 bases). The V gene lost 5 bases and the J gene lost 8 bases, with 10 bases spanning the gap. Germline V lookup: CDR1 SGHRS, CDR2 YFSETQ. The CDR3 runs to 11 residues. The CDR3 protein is CASSWGLEAFF. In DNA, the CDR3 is TGCGCCAGCAGTTGGGGGCTAGAAGCTTTCTTT. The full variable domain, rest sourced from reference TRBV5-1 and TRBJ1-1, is KAGVTQTPRYLIKTRGQQVTLSCSPISGHRSVSWYQQTPGQGLQFLFEYFSETQRNKGNFPGRFSGRQFSNSRSEMNVSTLELGDSALYLCASSWGLEAFFGQGTRLTVV.

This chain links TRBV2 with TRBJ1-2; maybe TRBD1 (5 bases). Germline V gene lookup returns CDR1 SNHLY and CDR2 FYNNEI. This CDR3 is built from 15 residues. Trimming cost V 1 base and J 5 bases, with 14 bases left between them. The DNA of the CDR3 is TGTGCCAGCAGTGAAGGGCAGGGAAGTTTTTATGGCTACACCTTC. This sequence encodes CASSEGQGSFYGYTF.

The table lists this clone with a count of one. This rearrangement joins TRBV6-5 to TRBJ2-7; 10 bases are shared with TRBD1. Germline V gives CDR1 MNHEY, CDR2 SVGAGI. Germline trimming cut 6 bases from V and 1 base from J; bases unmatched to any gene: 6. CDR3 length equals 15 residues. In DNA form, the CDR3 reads TGTGCCAGCAGCCTAGGACAGGGGGGATCCTACGAGCAGTACTTC. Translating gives CASSLGQGGSYEQYF.

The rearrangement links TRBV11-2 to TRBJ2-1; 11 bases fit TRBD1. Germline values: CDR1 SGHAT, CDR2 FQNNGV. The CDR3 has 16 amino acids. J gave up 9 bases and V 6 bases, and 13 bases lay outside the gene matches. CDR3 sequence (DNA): TGTGCCAGCAGTTTTCCCGGGACAGGGGGATTGAGTGAGCAGTTCTTC. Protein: CASSFPGTGGLSEQFF. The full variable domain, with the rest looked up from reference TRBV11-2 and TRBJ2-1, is EAGVAQSPRYKIIEKRQSVAFWCNPISGHATLYWYQQILGQGPKLLIQFQNNGVVDDSQLPKDRFSAERLKGVDSTLKIQPAKLEDSAVYLCASSFPGTGGLSEQFFGPGTRLTVL.

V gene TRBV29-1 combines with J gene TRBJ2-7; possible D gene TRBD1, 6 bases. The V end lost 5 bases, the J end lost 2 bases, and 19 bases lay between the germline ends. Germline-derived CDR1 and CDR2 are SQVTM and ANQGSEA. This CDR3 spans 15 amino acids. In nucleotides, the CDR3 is TGCAGCGTTTTGGCACTGGGCAGGGGAACCTACGAGCAGTACTTC. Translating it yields CSVLALGRGTYEQYF.

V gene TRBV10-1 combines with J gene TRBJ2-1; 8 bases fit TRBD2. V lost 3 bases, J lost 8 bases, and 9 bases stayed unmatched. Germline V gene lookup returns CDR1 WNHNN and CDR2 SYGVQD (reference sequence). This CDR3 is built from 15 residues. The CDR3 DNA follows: TGCGCCAGCAGTGACCGACTAGCGCCACCCCATGAGCAGTTCTTC. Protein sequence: CASSDRLAPPHEQFF.

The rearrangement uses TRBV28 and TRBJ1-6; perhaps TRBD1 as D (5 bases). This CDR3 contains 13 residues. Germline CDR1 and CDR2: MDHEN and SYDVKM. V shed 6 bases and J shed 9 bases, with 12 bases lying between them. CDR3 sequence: CASSAQGPSPLHF. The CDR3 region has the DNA TGTGCCAGCAGCGCTCAGGGCCCTTCACCCCTCCACTTT.

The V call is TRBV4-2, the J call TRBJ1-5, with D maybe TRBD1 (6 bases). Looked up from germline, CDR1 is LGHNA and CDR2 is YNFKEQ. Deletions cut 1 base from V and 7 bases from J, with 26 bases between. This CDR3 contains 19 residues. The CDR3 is CASSQVGGSGDTRWQPQHF. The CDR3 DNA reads TGTGCCAGCAGCCAAGTCGGGGGGTCGGGGGACACTCGTTGGCAGCCCCAGCATTTT.

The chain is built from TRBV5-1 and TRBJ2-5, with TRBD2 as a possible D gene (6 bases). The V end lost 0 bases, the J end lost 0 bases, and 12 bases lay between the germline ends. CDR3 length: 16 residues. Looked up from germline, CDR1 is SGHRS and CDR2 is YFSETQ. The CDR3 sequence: CASSLEGLPYQETQYF. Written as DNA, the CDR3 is TGCGCCAGCAGCTTGGAGGGACTTCCGTACCAAGAGACCCAGTACTTC. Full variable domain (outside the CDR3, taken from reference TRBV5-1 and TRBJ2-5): KAGVTQTPRYLIKTRGQQVTLSCSPISGHRSVSWYQQTPGQGLQFLFEYFSETQRNKGNFPGRFSGRQFSNSRSEMNVSTLELGDSALYLCASSLEGLPYQETQYFGPGTRLLVL.

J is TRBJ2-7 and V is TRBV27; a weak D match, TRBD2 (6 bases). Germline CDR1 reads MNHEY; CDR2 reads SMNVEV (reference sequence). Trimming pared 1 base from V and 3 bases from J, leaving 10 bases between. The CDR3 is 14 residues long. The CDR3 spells CASSLYGDFYEQYF. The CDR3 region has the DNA TGTGCCAGCAGTTTATACGGGGACTTCTACGAGCAGTACTTC.

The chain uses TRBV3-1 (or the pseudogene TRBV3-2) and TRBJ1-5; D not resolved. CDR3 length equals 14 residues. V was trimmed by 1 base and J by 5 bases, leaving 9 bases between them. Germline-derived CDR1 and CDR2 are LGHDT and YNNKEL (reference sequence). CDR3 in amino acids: CASSQASSHQPQHF. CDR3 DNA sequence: TGTGCCAGCAGCCAAGCTTCCTCCCATCAGCCCCAGCATTTT.

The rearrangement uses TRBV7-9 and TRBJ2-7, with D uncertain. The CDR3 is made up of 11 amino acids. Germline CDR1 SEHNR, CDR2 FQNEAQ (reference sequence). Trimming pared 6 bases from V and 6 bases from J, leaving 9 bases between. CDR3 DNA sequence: TGTGCCAGCAGTCCCGATGCCGAGCAGTACTTC. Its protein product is CASSPDAEQYF.

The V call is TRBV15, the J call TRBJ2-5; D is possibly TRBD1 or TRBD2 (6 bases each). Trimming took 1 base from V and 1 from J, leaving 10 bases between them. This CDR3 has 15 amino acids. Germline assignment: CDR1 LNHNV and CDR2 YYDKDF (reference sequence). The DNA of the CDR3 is TGTGCCACCAGCAGAGGGGGGGACACCCAAGAGACCCAGTACTTC. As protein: CATSRGGDTQETQYF.

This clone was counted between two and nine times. DNA of the CDR3: TGCAGCGGTACTAGCGGGAGTGACGAGCAGTACTTC. Translating it yields CSGTSGSDEQYF. The V call is TRBV29-1, the J call TRBJ2-7, with 11 positions matching TRBD2. The CDR3 runs to 12 residues. Trimming cost V 7 bases and J 5 bases; bases outside gene matches: 4. Germline V gene sequence: CDR1 SQVTM, CDR2 ANQGSEA.

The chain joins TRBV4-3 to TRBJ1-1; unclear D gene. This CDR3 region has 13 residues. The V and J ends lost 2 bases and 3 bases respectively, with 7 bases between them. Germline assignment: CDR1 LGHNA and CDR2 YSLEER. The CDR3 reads CASSQYGDTEAFF. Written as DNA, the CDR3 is TGCGCCAGCAGCCAATACGGGGACACTGAAGCTTTCTTT.

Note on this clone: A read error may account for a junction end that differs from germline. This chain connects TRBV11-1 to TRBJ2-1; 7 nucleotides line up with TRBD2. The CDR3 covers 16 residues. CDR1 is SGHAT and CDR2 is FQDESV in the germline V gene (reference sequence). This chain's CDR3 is CASSLRGGSSDNEQFF. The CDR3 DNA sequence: TGTGCCAGCAGCTTACGGGGCGGGAGCTCCGACAATGAGCAGTTCTTC.

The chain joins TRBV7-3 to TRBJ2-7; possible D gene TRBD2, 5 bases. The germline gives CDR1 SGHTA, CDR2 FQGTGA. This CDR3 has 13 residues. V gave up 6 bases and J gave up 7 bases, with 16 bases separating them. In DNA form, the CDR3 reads TGTGCCAGCAGGCTAACACTAGGCGGGGAGCAGTACTTC. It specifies CASRLTLGGEQYF.

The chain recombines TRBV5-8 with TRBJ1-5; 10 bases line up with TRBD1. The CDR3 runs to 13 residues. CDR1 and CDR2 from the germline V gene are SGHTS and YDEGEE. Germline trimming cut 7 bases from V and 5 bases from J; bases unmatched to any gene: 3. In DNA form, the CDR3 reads TGTGCCAGCCGGGACAGGGGTTATCAGCCCCAGCATTTT. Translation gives CASRDRGYQPQHF.

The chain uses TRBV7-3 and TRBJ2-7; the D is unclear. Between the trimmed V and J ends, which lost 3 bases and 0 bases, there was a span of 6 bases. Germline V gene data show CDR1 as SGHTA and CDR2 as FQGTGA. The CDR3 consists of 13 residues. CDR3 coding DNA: TGTGCCAGCAGCTTCGCCCACTCCTACGAGCAGTACTTC. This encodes CASSFAHSYEQYF.

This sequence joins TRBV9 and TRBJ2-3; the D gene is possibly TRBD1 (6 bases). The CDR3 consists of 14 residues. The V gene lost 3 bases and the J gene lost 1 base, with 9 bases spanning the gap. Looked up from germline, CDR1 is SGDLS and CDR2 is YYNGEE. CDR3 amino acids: CASSEGDRTDTQYF. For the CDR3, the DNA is TGTGCCAGCAGCGAGGGGGACCGCACAGATACGCAGTATTTT.

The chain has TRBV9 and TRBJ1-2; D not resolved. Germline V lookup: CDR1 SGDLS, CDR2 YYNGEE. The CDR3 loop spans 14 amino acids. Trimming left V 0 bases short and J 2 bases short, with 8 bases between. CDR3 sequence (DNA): TGTGCCAGCAGCGTAGCGGCAGCAAACTATGGCTACACCTTC. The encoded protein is CASSVAAANYGYTF.